These 3 T cell receptor beta chains originate from one sample sequenced in a study of T cells in localized non-small cell lung cancer. Here immunoSEQ multiplex PCR was the method, and the copy in TCRdb shows in-frame clones only, minus some. The sample includes 75,000 to 85,000 clones, approximately 80% of them seen just once. The source material was peripheral blood, sampled before any cancer treatment. The receptor source for this set is a female donor older than 55 with stage I lung adenocarcinoma.

The CDR3 reads CASSLRTGAGEQYF. CDR3 in DNA: TGTGCCAGCAGCTTGCGAACAGGGGCAGGGGAGCAGTACTTC. V and J are TRBV5-4 and TRBJ2-7, with 7 bases that match TRBD1. CDR3 length: 14 amino acids. Germline V gene sequence: CDR1 SGHNT, CDR2 YYREEE (reference sequence). The junction had 8 bases not matched to a gene; V was cut back by 1 base and J by 7 bases.

The CDR3: CASSLAAGNGELFF. The CDR3 DNA reads as TGCGCCAGCAGCTTGGCCGCTGGGAACGGGGAGCTGTTTTTT. The chain carries TRBV5-1 and TRBJ2-2; D unclear. There are 14 residues in the CDR3. Trimming removed 0 bases from V and 7 bases from J, with 10 bases in between. Germline loops: CDR1 SGHRS, CDR2 YFSETQ.

J is TRBJ1-1 and V is TRBV27; D gene ambiguous. The length of the CDR3 is 13 residues. The germline V gene has CDR1 MNHEY and CDR2 SMNVEV (reference sequence). V lost 5 bases to trimming and J lost 1 base, with 8 bases between them. As DNA, the CDR3 is TGTGCCAGCAGTCGAATTGGGAACACTGAAGCTTTCTTT. Translated: CASSRIGNTEAFF.